The 21 T cell receptor beta chains reported below all come from one sample, sequenced in a study of vaccination effects on CD4 cells after COVID-19. Using immunoSEQ multiplex PCR, the repertoire was profiled, and TCRdb retains in-frame clones only, with some absent. The sample has around 26,000 clones; about 73% are singletons. These receptors' targets are unknown. Upon completion of about 10 days in culture, CD4+ T cells were isolated. The source material was CD4+ T cells from PBMCs cultured without peptide, sampled before COVID-19 vaccination. The receptors stem from a human donor who received a COVID-19 vaccine.

The table lists this clone with a count of one. The DNA of the CDR3 is TGTGCCAGCAGCAGGGACGCCCCCGGGACCCAGTACTTC. Its protein product is CASSRDAPGTQYF. The rearrangement joins TRBV11-1 to TRBJ2-5; D assignment may be TRBD1 or TRBD2 (5 bases each). CDR1 is SGHAT and CDR2 is FQDESV in the germline V gene (reference sequence). V was trimmed by 5 bases and J by 7 bases, leaving 14 bases between them. This CDR3 is 13 amino acids long.

This chain joins TRBV24-1 and TRBJ2-2, with 9 bases fitting TRBD1. Trimming at V came to 4 bases and at J to 5 bases, leaving 7 bases not matched to a gene. This CDR3 is 16 amino acids long. The germline CDR1 and CDR2 sequences are KGHDR and SFDVKD. The CDR3 bases are TGTGCCACCAGTGAACAAGGGACAGGGAGGACCGGGGAGCTGTTTTTT. This translates into CATSEQGTGRTGELFF.

This chain uses TRBV2 with TRBJ1-5, with 7 positions matching TRBD1. The CDR3 consists of 14 residues. Germline loops: CDR1 SNHLY, CDR2 FYNNEI. V lost 7 bases to trimming and J lost 9 bases; unmatched junction nucleotides: 12. The CDR3 bases are TGTGCCAGCAACGGAGGGACAGCTAGCCCGCCCCAGCATTTT. It yields the protein CASNGGTASPPQHF.

This sequence joins TRBV19 and TRBJ1-1; the D gene is possibly TRBD1 (5 bases). Trimming took 5 bases from V and 7 from J, leaving 17 bases between them. The length of the CDR3 is 14 residues. Germline CDR1 reads LNHDA; CDR2 reads SQIVND (reference sequence). CDR3: CASSPSGNRHEAFF. The CDR3 DNA is TGTGCCAGTAGTCCTTCGGGTAACAGGCATGAAGCTTTCTTT.

The chain links TRBV20-1 to TRBJ2-7; 13 bases agree with TRBD2. The CDR3 contains 16 residues. V was clipped by 3 bases and J by 6 bases; unmatched bases: 11. Germline CDR1 reads DFQATT; CDR2 reads SNEGSKA (reference sequence). The CDR3 spells CSASIPGRLAGGEQYF. DNA for the CDR3: TGCAGTGCTAGTATACCTGGGAGACTAGCGGGAGGCGAGCAGTACTTC.

This chain joins TRBV3-1 (or the pseudogene TRBV3-2) and TRBJ1-6; maybe TRBD1 (5 bases). CDR3 length: 18 residues. CDR1 and CDR2 from the germline V gene are LGHDT and YNNKEL (reference sequence). V was trimmed by 4 bases and J by 1 base, leaving 17 bases between them. The CDR3 reads CASSPGTVLRSYNSPLHF. CDR3 bases: TGTGCCAGCAGCCCCGGGACCGTGCTTAGGTCCTATAATTCACCCCTCCACTTT.

The chain couples TRBV5-4 to TRBJ2-3; D is possibly TRBD2 (5 bases). Per germline, CDR1 SGHNT and CDR2 YYREEE (reference sequence). The ends were cut back, 0 bases at V and 1 base at J, with 12 bases in the middle. CDR3 length: 16 amino acids. The CDR3 is CASSLGGSGGTDTQYF. The CDR3 DNA sequence: TGTGCCAGCAGCTTGGGGGGAAGCGGCGGCACAGATACGCAGTATTTT.

The chain is built from TRBV30 and TRBJ1-4; 10 bases map to TRBD1. J was trimmed by 8 bases and V by 7 bases; bases with no gene match: 16. The CDR3 spans 16 residues. Germline V gene data show CDR1 as GTSNPN and CDR2 as SVGIG (reference sequence). CDR3 bases: TGTGCCTCACGTGAATCGACAGGGGGCTGGGGAGAAAAACTGTTTTTT. It yields the protein CASRESTGGWGEKLFF.

This clone was found a few times. The J gene is TRBJ1-5, the V gene TRBV19; tentatively, D is TRBD1 (5 bases). Trimming stripped 9 bases from V and 0 bases from J, with 15 bases between. Germline CDR1 is LNHDA and CDR2 is SQIVND (reference sequence). This CDR3 is built from 15 residues. This CDR3 reads CASRTVGDSNQPQHF. The CDR3 DNA follows: TGTGCCAGCAGGACGGTGGGGGATAGCAATCAGCCCCAGCATTTT.

For the CDR3, the DNA is TGTGCCAGCAGCCAGCGGACAGCTTATGGCTACACCTTC. Its translation: CASSQRTAYGYTF. The chain recombines TRBV14 with TRBJ1-2; a weak D match, TRBD1 (6 bases). The CDR3 runs 13 residues. Germline assignment: CDR1 SGHDN and CDR2 FVKESK. Trimming left V 3 bases short and J 5 bases short, with 10 bases between. The whole variable domain, filled in from reference TRBV14 and TRBJ1-2, reads EAGVTQFPSHSVIEKGQTVTLRCDPISGHDNLYWYRRVMGKEIKFLLHFVKESKQDESGMPNNRFLAERTGGTYSTLKVQPAELEDSGVYFCASSQRTAYGYTFGSGTRLTVV.

The rearrangement uses TRBV5-1 and TRBJ2-1, with 11 bases matching TRBD1. The CDR3 loop spans 19 amino acids. V shed 0 bases and J 0 bases; nucleotides not matched to a gene: 8. The germline V gene encodes CDR1 SGHRS and CDR2 YFSETQ. CDR3 sequence reads: CASSLGTGGSMSSYNEQFF. The CDR3 region has the DNA TGCGCCAGCAGCTTGGGGACAGGGGGCTCAATGAGCTCCTACAATGAGCAGTTCTTC. Variable domain in full (rest from reference TRBV5-1 and TRBJ2-1): KAGVTQTPRYLIKTRGQQVTLSCSPISGHRSVSWYQQTPGQGLQFLFEYFSETQRNKGNFPGRFSGRQFSNSRSEMNVSTLELGDSALYLCASSLGTGGSMSSYNEQFFGPGTRLTVL.

This clone has just one count. The rearrangement uses TRBV5-8 and TRBJ2-2; 8 bases are a match to TRBD1. The CDR3 covers 17 residues. Germline CDR1 reads SGHTS; CDR2 reads YDEGEE. Losses at the gene ends were 4 bases for V and 1 base for J; bases not matched to a gene: 9. As DNA, the CDR3 is TGTGCCAGCAGCACACCCAGGGGGCTTGTGAACACCGGGGAGCTGTTTTTT. The encoded protein is CASSTPRGLVNTGELFF.

The V and J genes are TRBV27 and TRBJ1-6; tentatively, D is TRBD1 (6 bases). CDR1 MNHEY and CDR2 SMNVEV come from the germline V gene (reference sequence). The CDR3 has 12 residues. Between the trimmed V and J ends, which lost 9 bases and 9 bases, there was a span of 12 bases. The CDR3 DNA reads as TGTGCCAGTCGACAAGGGGGTTCACCCCTCCACTTT. Protein: CASRQGGSPLHF.

The V and J genes are TRBV4-1 and TRBJ1-3; 9 bases line up with TRBD1. Germline V gene sequence: CDR1 MGHRA, CDR2 YSYEKL. With 4 bases clipped from V and 4 bases from J, the junction kept 5 bases outside the gene matches. The CDR3 extends over 15 amino acids. The CDR3 region is CASSLTGGPGNTIYF. For the CDR3, the DNA is TGCGCCAGCAGCCTGACAGGGGGACCGGGAAACACCATATATTTT.

The chain uses TRBV3-1 (or the pseudogene TRBV3-2) and TRBJ1-2, with 8 bases fitting TRBD1. V lost 6 bases and J lost 6; bases outside the gene matches: 12. The germline gives CDR1 LGHDT, CDR2 YNNKEL (reference sequence). The CDR3 runs to 15 residues. DNA for the CDR3: TGTGCCAGCAGTCACAGGGGGTGGAAGTCGGATGGCTACACCTTC. Its protein product is CASSHRGWKSDGYTF.

V and J are TRBV15 and TRBJ2-5; TRBD2 aligns across 8 bases. The CDR3 length is 15 residues. Trimming took 8 bases from V and 0 from J; bases not matched to a gene: 8. Germline loops: CDR1 LNHNV, CDR2 YYDKDF (reference sequence). The CDR3 loop reads CATSRGGRYQETQYF. The CDR3 DNA reads TGTGCCACCTCCCGGGGCGGGAGGTACCAAGAGACCCAGTACTTC. Full variable domain (rest looked up from reference TRBV15 and TRBJ2-5): DAMVIQNPRYQVTQFGKPVTLSCSQTLNHNVMYWYQQKSSQAPKLLFHYYDKDFNNEADTPDNFQSRRPNTSFCFLDIRSPGLGDTAMYLCATSRGGRYQETQYFGPGTRLLVL.

The chain couples TRBV4-1 to TRBJ1-1; D uncertain. The CDR3 extends over 14 amino acids. V dropped 4 bases and J dropped 1 base, with 10 bases sitting between them. CDR1 and CDR2 (germline): MGHRA, YSYEKL. The CDR3 DNA sequence: TGCGCCAGCAGCCCAAGTGGCGAGAACACTGAAGCTTTCTTT. The encoded protein is CASSPSGENTEAFF.

The chain is built from TRBV14 and TRBJ2-7, with 9 bases matching TRBD1. V trimming: 6 bases; J trimming: 3 bases; junction bases outside the gene matches: 3. Germline assignment: CDR1 SGHDN and CDR2 FVKESK. This CDR3 spans 13 amino acids. The CDR3 here is CASSRDRVYEQYF. The CDR3 DNA sequence: TGTGCCAGCAGTAGGGACAGGGTCTACGAGCAGTACTTC. Together with reference TRBV14 and TRBJ2-7, the CDR3 gives the full variable domain: EAGVTQFPSHSVIEKGQTVTLRCDPISGHDNLYWYRRVMGKEIKFLLHFVKESKQDESGMPNNRFLAERTGGTYSTLKVQPAELEDSGVYFCASSRDRVYEQYFGPGTRLTVT.

The V and J genes are TRBV7-2 and TRBJ2-2; 7 bases match TRBD1. Germline V gene lookup returns CDR1 SGHTA and CDR2 FQGNSA. The ends lost 0 bases at V and 6 bases at J; junction bases unmatched: 4. The CDR3 consists of 15 residues. DNA for the CDR3: TGTGCCAGCAGCTTAGCGCAGAGGGGGCCCGGGGAGCTGTTTTTT. Translated: CASSLAQRGPGELFF.

V gene TRBV6-5 combines with J gene TRBJ1-2; 8 bases map to TRBD1. Germline values: CDR1 MNHEY, CDR2 SVGAGI. V shed 6 bases, J shed 4 bases, and the junction held 7 bases outside the gene matches. The CDR3 sequence is 14 residues long. In DNA, the CDR3 is TGTGCCAGCAGCCGGGACAGGTCGCTCTATGGCTACACCTTC. Encoded protein: CASSRDRSLYGYTF.

In this sample, this clone turned up once. V usage is TRBV18 and J usage is TRBJ2-7; 8 bases align to TRBD1. Germline CDR1 reads KGHSH; CDR2 reads LQKENI. V was pared by 6 bases and J by 0 bases, with 7 bases of the junction left unmatched. This CDR3 region has 15 residues. In nucleotides, the CDR3 is TGTGCCAGCTCGCCAACGGGACAGGTCTCCTACGAGCAGTACTTC. Its translation is CASSPTGQVSYEQYF.